These 5 T cell receptor beta chains originate from one sample sequenced in a study of cytomegalovirus exposure and HLA in healthy donors. Both 60 Vbeta primers and 13 Jbeta primers went into the PCR. Profiled with immunoSEQ multiplex PCR; TCRdb holds only in-frame clones, not every one. The sample shows about 120,000 clones, more than 65% of them seen only once. What was sequenced was PBMCs. These receptors were obtained from a young woman in good health and CMV-seronegative.

The V call is TRBV6-6, the J call TRBJ2-7, with D possibly being TRBD1 (5 bases). V was shortened by 4 bases and J by 1 base, with 11 bases between the two germline ends. Germline V lookup: CDR1 MNHNY, CDR2 SVGAGI (reference sequence). The CDR3 extends over 14 amino acids. The CDR3 is CASSWTLPSYEQYF. The CDR3 DNA follows: TGTGCCAGCAGTTGGACATTGCCATCCTACGAGCAGTACTTC.

This chain links TRBV11-2 with TRBJ2-3; D gene ambiguous. CDR3 length: 15 amino acids. Germline loops: CDR1 SGHAT, CDR2 FQNNGV. Trimming pared 6 bases from V and 0 bases from J, leaving 13 bases between. Here the CDR3 DNA reads TGTGCCAGCAGGCGGTGGAGTCTTAGCACAGATACGCAGTATTTT. Amino acids: CASRRWSLSTDTQYF.

About this clone itself: The sample holds other DNA sequences that translate to the same CDR3. The chain joins TRBV29-1 to TRBJ2-1, with D maybe TRBD2 (6 bases). V was trimmed by 4 bases and J by 6 bases, leaving 7 bases between them. Germline CDR1 and CDR2: SQVTM and ANQGSEA. The CDR3 covers 11 residues. CDR3: CSVGSGNEQFF. CDR3 nucleotides: TGCAGCGTTGGTAGCGGCAATGAGCAGTTCTTC.

This clone was seen only a few times. The chain has TRBV30 and TRBJ2-6, with D perhaps matching TRBD2 (5 bases). The CDR3 sequence is 15 residues long. The germline CDR1 and CDR2 sequences are GTSNPN and SVGIG (reference sequence). V was pared by 4 bases and J by 0 bases, with 10 bases between. The DNA of the CDR3 is TGTGCCTGGACCGAGGGTAGCTCTGGGGCCAACGTCCTGACTTTC. Amino acid sequence: CAWTEGSSGANVLTF.

V usage is TRBV2 and J usage is TRBJ1-1; D is unresolved. The germline V gene has CDR1 SNHLY and CDR2 FYNNEI. With 1 base removed from V and 6 bases from J, the gap between germline ends came to 6 bases. This CDR3 has 12 residues. CDR3 DNA: TGTGCCAGCAGTGAAGGTAGCGCTGAAGCTTTCTTT. It codes for CASSEGSAEAFF.